The clone carrying this T cell receptor (beta chain) was counted a few times. Its antigen is undetermined. The V gene's germline CDR1 is DFQATT and CDR2 SNEGSKA (reference sequence). There are 16 residues in the CDR3. V was clipped by 3 bases and J by 5 bases; unmatched bases: 14. This specimen comes from a study of response to subunit inactivated influenza vaccine. In TCRdb, the RT-PCR reads were re-called with MiXCR into one record per CDR3 protein. The sample contains about 570,000 distinct CDR3 sequences, 11% of which appear only once. Broader study findings: Few additional T cells are recruited per seasonal influenza vaccination, authors suggested.

These same data were also listed under a study on T cells expressing NK-cell markers. Per that study: UMIs were included in TCR beta cDNA generated by 5'RACE template switching. Researchers got TCR beta repertoires out of sorted CD3+CD56+NKG2C+, CD3+CD56+NKG2C- and CD3+CD56-NKG2C+ T cells. HCMV seropositivity characterized seven of the eight sequenced donors, and seronegativity one. Four of the donors also had these clonotypes leading their CD3+CD56-NKG2C+ fraction.

This receptor was identified in a man in his forties or fifties who received an inactivated influenza vaccine. Source: PBMCs from blood, taken on the day of vaccination. V gene TRBV20-1 combines with J gene TRBJ2-5; TRBD2 agrees at 8 bases. The DNA of the CDR3 is TGCAGTGCTAGGTATACCGGGACTAGACTTCGGGAGACCCAGTACTTC. It translates to CSARYTGTRLRETQYF.